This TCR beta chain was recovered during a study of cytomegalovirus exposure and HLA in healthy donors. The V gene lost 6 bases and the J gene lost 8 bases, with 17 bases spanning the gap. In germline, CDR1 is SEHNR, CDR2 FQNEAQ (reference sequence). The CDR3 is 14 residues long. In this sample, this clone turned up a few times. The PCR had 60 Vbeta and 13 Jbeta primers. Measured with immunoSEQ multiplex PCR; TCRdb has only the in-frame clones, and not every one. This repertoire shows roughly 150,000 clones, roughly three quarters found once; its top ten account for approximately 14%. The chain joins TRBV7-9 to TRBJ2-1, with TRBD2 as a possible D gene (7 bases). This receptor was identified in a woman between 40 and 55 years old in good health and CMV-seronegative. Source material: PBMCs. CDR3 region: CASRSSGGIDEQFF. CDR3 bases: TGTGCCAGCAGGTCCTCGGGGGGCATCGATGAGCAGTTCTTC.